This TCR beta chain was recorded in a study of long-term antiretroviral therapy in people with HIV. General study results and limits: Subsequent to ART, diversity was augmented yet persisted below that of transplant donor controls.

Treatment for every participant with HIV took place in the United States. The CDR3 totals 11 residues. Sequencing used immunoSEQ v3.0 at survey level. Repertoires were generated with immunoSEQ multiplex PCR, while TCRdb's copy carries only in-frame clones and drops some. The top ten clones hold 3.6% of a sample with 25,000 to 30,000 clones, about 90% of them seen once. A remark on this clone: Its antigen remains unknown.

Here the sequenced sample was unsorted PBMCs, taken 1.8 years after starting antiretroviral therapy. The chain employs TRBV12-1 and TRBJ1-1. TRBV12-1 is noted as a pseudogene. The TCR sequence derives from a woman between 18 and 30 years old with HIV. CDR3: CASSFRREAFF. CDR3 bases: TGTGCCAGCAGCTTCCGACGTGAAGCTTTCTTT.